This entry describes one T cell receptor beta chain. Its antigen is undetermined. V lost 2 bases and J lost 7; bases outside the gene matches: 13. This CDR3 contains 16 residues. Germline V gene sequence: CDR1 MNHNY, CDR2 SVGAGI (reference sequence). Starting material for RNA and DNA co-extraction consisted of about 17-32 mg of unsorted bulk tissue. The record originates from a study of tumor-infiltrating lymphocytes in primary liver carcinoma. TCR beta cDNA was prepared out of roughly 0.45 ug total RNA by means of a constant-region primer. What produced the TCR beta libraries was three nested multiplex PCR rounds using slightly modified ARM-PCR. TRBV1-TRBV30 forward primers paired with a C-beta reverse primer were used in the first two PCR rounds, which ran roughly 9 cycles each. TCRdb processed the multiplex PCR reads anew with MiXCR; each CDR3 protein has one entry. The sample lists 90,000 to 100,000 distinct CDR3 sequences; about 70% were seen once.

Overall study results and limits: Merely about 8-24% of top clones occurred in all five tumor regions.

The V and J genes are TRBV6-6 and TRBJ2-5; 7 positions agree with TRBD1. This receptor was identified in a woman aged 55-70 years with primary liver carcinoma and hepatitis B virus infection. Sequencing used liver tumor tissue from sampling region 5. The subset: tumor region T5, tumor centre. CDR3 region: CASSYQRQGQGGTQYF. CDR3 nucleotide sequence: TGTGCCAGCAGTTACCAGCGACAGGGCCAGGGTGGGACCCAGTACTTC.